These 8 T cell receptor beta chains originate from one sample sequenced in a study of blood T cell repertoires in COVID-19. The repertoire was sequenced with immunoSEQ multiplex PCR; TCRdb's copy has only in-frame clones and lacks some. The sample lists around 150,000 clones, roughly four fifths seen once, with roughly 9% in the top ten. The sequencing input was peripheral blood. The receptors were gathered from a woman aged 45-60 years with active or convalescent COVID-19.

About this clone itself: A read error may account for a junction end that differs from germline. This chain uses TRBV24-1 with TRBJ2-1; possibly TRBD2 for D (6 bases). The CDR3 contains 17 residues. CDR1 and CDR2 from the germline V gene are KGHDR and SFDVKD. CDR3: CAISDRLRDSRYNEQFF. CDR3 bases: TGTGCCATCAGTGACCGCCTCCGGGACTCTCGGTACAATGAGCAGTTCTTC.

The genes are TRBV6-5 and TRBJ1-2, with 10 bases that match TRBD1. The CDR3 is made up of 14 amino acids. CDR1 is MNHEY and CDR2 is SVGAGI in the germline V gene. With 6 bases clipped from V and 8 bases from J, the junction kept 9 bases outside the gene matches. The CDR3 reads CASSRDRGSSGYTF. The CDR3 nucleotides are TGTGCCAGCAGCCGGGACAGGGGCAGTTCAGGCTACACCTTC.

The DNA for the CDR3 is TGTGCCAGCAGCCGGACAGGGGTTCTTCATAGCAATCAGCCCCAGCATTTT. It codes for CASSRTGVLHSNQPQHF. This chain uses TRBV21-1 with TRBJ1-5; TRBD1 reflects the table's D call only, with no check against the DNA. TRBV21-1 constitutes a pseudogene. This CDR3 has 17 residues.

V gene TRBV19 combines with J gene TRBJ2-6; weak D call: TRBD1 (5 bases). Germline CDR1 reads LNHDA; CDR2 reads SQIVND (reference sequence). CDR3 length: 17 amino acids. With 0 bases removed from V and 0 bases from J, the gap between germline ends came to 9 bases. The DNA of the CDR3 is TGTGCCAGTAGTATAGAAGGGGCAGACTCTGGGGCCAACGTCCTGACTTTC. This sequence encodes CASSIEGADSGANVLTF.

This clone was detected only a few times. The J gene is TRBJ1-1, the V gene TRBV6-5; D perhaps matches TRBD1 (6 bases). From germline, CDR1 is MNHEY and CDR2 SVGAGI. V lost 0 bases to trimming and J lost 7 bases, with 18 bases between them. The CDR3 loop spans 16 amino acids. The CDR3 region is CASSYSPDSVSIEAFF. CDR3 bases: TGTGCCAGCAGTTACTCACCGGACAGCGTCTCTATTGAAGCTTTCTTT.

This clone was counted a single time. This sequence joins TRBV19 and TRBJ1-5, with D uncertain. This CDR3 region has 15 residues. The germline V gene encodes CDR1 LNHDA and CDR2 SQIVND (reference sequence). V was clipped by 1 base and J by 6 bases, with 13 bases between them. The CDR3 nucleotides read TGTGCCAGTAGTATAGTTATCGGTAACGGTCAGCCCCAGCATTTT. It specifies CASSIVIGNGQPQHF.

The chain joins TRBV7-2 to TRBJ2-3; TRBD2 matches 8 bases. The germline gives CDR1 SGHTA, CDR2 FQGNSA. V shed 4 bases, J shed 4 bases, and the junction held 7 bases outside the gene matches. This CDR3 region has 15 residues. This CDR3 is CASSSREGQSDTQYF. CDR3 DNA sequence: TGTGCCAGCAGCTCCCGGGAGGGCCAATCAGATACGCAGTATTTT.

The rearrangement joins TRBV3-1 (or the pseudogene TRBV3-2) to TRBJ2-4; D may be TRBD2 (5 bases). CDR3 size: 16 residues. The germline gives CDR1 LGHDT, CDR2 YNNKEL (reference sequence). V gave up 1 base and J gave up 12 bases, with 22 bases separating them. CDR3 in amino acids: CASSQGRGPIRENQYF. CDR3 sequence (DNA): TGTGCCAGCAGCCAAGGTCGAGGGCCGATTCGGGAAAATCAGTACTTC.